Each of the 15 T cell receptor beta chains below was sequenced from the same sample in a study of shared clonotypes between healthy human individuals. Selected positively for CCR7 and CD45RO-negative, naive CD8 cells excluded terminally differentiated effector memory CD45RA+ cells. Measured with immunoSEQ multiplex PCR; TCRdb has only the in-frame clones, and not every one. This table holds roughly 2 million clones, about 95% found once. The sequencing input was naive CD8+ T cells sorted from blood. All receptors come from a man aged 18 to 29 in good health.

The chain carries TRBV27 and TRBJ2-5; 8 nucleotides align to TRBD1. J was trimmed by 5 bases and V by 3 bases; bases with no gene match: 5. CDR1 and CDR2 (germline): MNHEY, SMNVEV (reference sequence). The CDR3 runs 14 residues. CDR3: CASSFRTGLETQYF. The CDR3 coding sequence is TGTGCCAGCAGTTTTCGGACAGGGCTGGAGACCCAGTACTTC.

This chain uses TRBV7-6 with TRBJ2-1; the D is unclear. Germline values: CDR1 SGHVS, CDR2 FNYEAQ. Trimming took 4 bases from V and 6 from J, leaving 13 bases between them. This CDR3 is built from 14 residues. The CDR3 sequence: CASSSRLGSNEQFF. CDR3 DNA: TGTGCCAGCAGCTCACGACTGGGCTCCAATGAGCAGTTCTTC.

A single count supports this clone. The chain links TRBV5-6 to TRBJ2-1, with a tentative D call TRBD1 (5 bases). The ends were cut back, 0 bases at V and 2 bases at J, with 18 bases in the middle. Germline values: CDR1 SGHDT, CDR2 YYEEEE. The CDR3 is 18 residues long. The CDR3 nucleotides read TGTGCCAGCAGCTTGGCCGTGGGGCAGGGAACAGCCTACAATGAGCAGTTCTTC. This sequence encodes CASSLAVGQGTAYNEQFF.

The gene calls are TRBV27 and TRBJ2-7, with 7 bases aligning to TRBD1. Germline V gene sequence: CDR1 MNHEY, CDR2 SMNVEV (reference sequence). The CDR3 runs to 13 residues. V gave up 6 bases and J gave up 6 bases; unmatched junction bases: 8. The CDR3 nucleotides read TGTGCCAGCAGGCCCACGACAGGGCGCGAGCAGTACTTC. Encoded protein: CASRPTTGREQYF.

The chain has TRBV7-9 and TRBJ1-1; D is unresolved. Trimming took 1 base from V and 8 from J, leaving 14 bases between them. The germline CDR1 and CDR2 sequences are SEHNR and FQNEAQ (reference sequence). The CDR3 contains 14 residues. The CDR3 bases are TGTGCCAGCAGCTTAGGTGGAGGCTGGGCGGAAGCTTTCTTT. This encodes CASSLGGGWAEAFF.

V usage is TRBV27 and J usage is TRBJ1-5; 9 nucleotides line up with TRBD1. V trimming: 6 bases; J trimming: 0 bases; junction bases outside the gene matches: 3. The CDR3 is 15 amino acids. CDR1 and CDR2 from the germline V gene are MNHEY and SMNVEV (reference sequence). Written as DNA, the CDR3 is TGTGCCAGCAGACAGGGGGCGAGTAGCAATCAGCCCCAGCATTTT. As protein: CASRQGASSNQPQHF.

J is TRBJ2-1 and V is TRBV11-2, with 8 nucleotides matching TRBD2. From germline, CDR1 is SGHAT and CDR2 FQNNGV. The V and J ends lost 9 bases and 7 bases, in that order; junction bases with no gene match: 5. This CDR3 is built from 12 residues. The CDR3 reads CASLAGGNEQFF. The CDR3 DNA is TGTGCCAGTCTAGCGGGTGGAAATGAGCAGTTCTTC.

The chain joins TRBV10-2 to TRBJ2-3; either TRBD1 or TRBD2 may fit D (5 bases each). Germline V gene data show CDR1 as WSHSY and CDR2 as SAAADI. Trimming removed 4 bases from V and 14 bases from J, with 13 bases in between. The CDR3 runs to 11 residues. The CDR3 region is CASSGDDSAYF. In nucleotides, the CDR3 is TGCGCCAGCAGTGGGGACGATTCGGCGTATTTT.

The V and J genes are TRBV7-9 and TRBJ1-1, with D hard to call. This CDR3 contains 10 residues. With 5 bases removed from V and 11 bases from J, the gap between germline ends came to 9 bases. CDR1 and CDR2 (germline): SEHNR, FQNEAQ (reference sequence). The CDR3 is CASSPDRAFF. CDR3 nucleotide sequence: TGTGCCAGCAGCCCCGACCGGGCTTTCTTT.

The V call is TRBV6-1, the J call TRBJ1-1, with D possibly being TRBD1 (5 bases). Trimming took off 5 bases at V and 5 bases at J, with 18 bases between the two ends. The CDR3 loop spans 15 amino acids. Germline V gene data show CDR1 as MNHNS and CDR2 as SASEGT. The CDR3 sequence is CASSRLRDGWTEAFF. In DNA form, the CDR3 reads TGTGCCAGCAGTCGACTTAGGGACGGCTGGACTGAAGCTTTCTTT.

The chain combines TRBV7-8 with TRBJ1-5; the D is unclear. Germline V CDR1 and CDR2: SGHVS, FQNEAQ. This CDR3 has 15 amino acids. The germline V and J ends were trimmed by 4 bases and 5 bases, with 15 bases remaining between them. CDR3 protein: CASSSPGSLDQPQHF. CDR3 nucleotide sequence: TGTGCCAGCAGCTCCCCTGGTAGCTTAGATCAGCCCCAGCATTTT.

The chain recombines TRBV29-1 with TRBJ2-7, with D hard to call. Germline CDR1 and CDR2: SQVTM and ANQGSEA. The V end was cut by 6 bases, the J end by 4 bases, with 13 bases between. CDR3 size: 12 residues. The CDR3 spells CSVPADGYEQYF. DNA of the CDR3: TGCAGCGTCCCCGCGGACGGTTACGAGCAGTACTTC.

V is TRBV10-1 and J is TRBJ2-7; D unresolved. The CDR3 spans 12 residues. Trimming took off 4 bases at V and 4 bases at J, with 8 bases between the two ends. From germline, CDR1 is WNHNN and CDR2 SYGVQD (reference sequence). CDR3 nucleotides: TGCGCCAGCAGTGGATCAGCTTACGAGCAGTACTTC. As protein: CASSGSAYEQYF.

The chain couples TRBV7-9 to TRBJ2-1; possibly TRBD2 for D (6 bases). The CDR3 covers 12 residues. Trimming took off 7 bases at V and 8 bases at J, with 12 bases between the two ends. CDR1 SEHNR and CDR2 FQNEAQ come from the germline V gene (reference sequence). The CDR3 nucleotides are TGTGCCAGCACCTTCGGGGGAGATGAGCAGTTCTTC. Amino acid sequence: CASTFGGDEQFF.

V and J are TRBV7-2 and TRBJ2-1; TRBD2 aligns across 8 bases. From germline, CDR1 is SGHTA and CDR2 FQGNSA. The CDR3 contains 14 residues. V lost 10 bases, J lost 4 bases, and 9 bases stayed unmatched. The CDR3 DNA follows: TGTGCCACCAACTCGGGACTAGAGTACAATGAGCAGTTCTTC. Translating gives CATNSGLEYNEQFF.